The T cell receptor beta chain described here comes from a study of blood T cell dynamics during melanoma immunotherapy. Here immunoSEQ multiplex PCR was the method, and the copy in TCRdb shows in-frame clones only, minus some. The table includes about 10,000 clones, about 85% detected once. CDR1 and CDR2 (germline): LNHNV, YYDKDF (reference sequence). The CDR3 runs to 18 residues. Trimming took 0 bases from V and 1 from J; bases not matched to a gene: 8. Time point given: pre-treatment baseline. Patients had no prior systemic cancer treatment, immunosuppressants or other active cancers. This receptor was obtained from a human donor with melanoma. The sample consisted of blood, taken from a patient treated with checkpoint blockade. The chain is built from TRBV15 and TRBJ1-1; 10 bases align to TRBD1. CDR3 residues: CATSRDLIRTGGNTEAFF. In nucleotides, the CDR3 is TGTGCCACCAGCAGAGATCTGATCAGGACAGGGGGGAACACTGAAGCTTTCTTT.